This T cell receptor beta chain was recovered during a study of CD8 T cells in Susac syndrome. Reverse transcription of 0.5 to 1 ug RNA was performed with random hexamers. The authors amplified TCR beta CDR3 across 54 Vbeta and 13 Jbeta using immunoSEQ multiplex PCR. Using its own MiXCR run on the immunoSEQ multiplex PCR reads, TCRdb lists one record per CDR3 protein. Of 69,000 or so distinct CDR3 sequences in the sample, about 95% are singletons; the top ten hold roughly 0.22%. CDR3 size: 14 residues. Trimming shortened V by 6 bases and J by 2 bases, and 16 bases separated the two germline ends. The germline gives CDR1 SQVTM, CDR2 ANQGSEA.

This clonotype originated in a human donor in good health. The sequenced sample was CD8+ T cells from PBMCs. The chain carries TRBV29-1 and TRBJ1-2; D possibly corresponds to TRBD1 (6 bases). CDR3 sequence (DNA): TGCAGCGTGGACCGCAGGGGAAACAACTATGGCTACACCTTC. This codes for CSVDRRGNNYGYTF.